There are a few counts of the clone carrying this T cell receptor (beta chain). Its antigen remains unidentified. Individual cDNA molecules received unique molecular identifiers during library preparation. From the 5' RACE reads, TCRdb called clonotypes with MiXCR, one entry per CDR3 protein. The sample lists 80,000 to 95,000 distinct CDR3 sequences; roughly 15% were seen once. This CDR3 region has 17 residues. Germline loops: CDR1 PRHDT, CDR2 FYEKMQ (reference sequence). V was shortened by 0 bases and J by 5 bases, with 16 bases between the two germline ends. The sample belongs to a study of early T cells in non-severe SARS-CoV-2 infection. About the study: The study sequenced bulk RNA from unsorted whole blood, with chains unpaired. Study conclusions and caveats: VDJdb matching favored anti-spike CD8 responses, missing private and CD4 specificities.

Source material: whole blood. The sequence was collected from an adult who was a healthcare worker with PCR-confirmed SARS-CoV-2 infection or an uninfected control (not recorded which). V usage is TRBV13 and J usage is TRBJ2-2; weak D call: TRBD2 (5 bases). CDR3 residues: CASSLGRRGRGTGELFF. CDR3 nucleotide sequence: TGTGCCAGCAGCTTAGGCCGTCGAGGGAGAGGGACCGGGGAGCTGTTTTTT.